This TCR beta chain comes out of a study of vaccination and CD4 T cells after COVID-19 (dated by TCRdb to between 2021 and 2024). Concerning the study at large: Six males and four females were included in the convalescent cohort, with two Hispanic individuals, seven Caucasians, two Asians and one multiracial person represented. Each participant got two doses of either the Pfizer-BioNTech BNT162b2 vaccine (n=8) or the Moderna mRNA-1273 vaccine (n=2). Post-COVID blood samples were collected from convalescent patients a median of roughly 100 days after diagnosis, with a range of roughly 35 to 180 days. Post-vaccine blood samples were obtained a median of around 67 days after the second vaccine dose, with a range of about 12 to 241 days. Overlapping spike peptide pools from SARS-CoV-2 and from the common cold coronaviruses HCoV-NL63, HCoV-OC43 and HCoV-229E were used as culture stimuli. In control cultures, a CEFX viral epitope pool was used as positive control, an HIV-1 Nef peptide pool was used as negative control, or no peptide was added. The spike-specific CD4+ TCR repertoire was compared before and after mRNA vaccination in over nine COVID-19 convalescent patients and a handful of infection-naive healthy vaccine recipients. Memory CD4+ T cell crossreactivity between SARS-CoV-2 and common cold coronavirus spike proteins was assessed at the TCR clonotype level in an earlier paper using these donors.

Notes on this clonotype: What this receptor recognizes is not known. Nothing much larger sits one base from this clone, and base qualities are not available.

Library preparation employed PCR. DNA from cultured CD4+ T cells underwent TCR sequencing with the Oncomine TCR Beta short-read assay at the Johns Hopkins FTIC core. The QIAamp micro DNA kit was used to extract genomic DNA from the cultured CD4+ T cells. Oncomine TCR Beta libraries from cultured CD4+ T cells were pooled with unique dual indexes and sequenced on an Illumina iSeq 100. Per the authors' processing: Non-productive sequences were removed, and CDR3s not starting with C, not ending with F or W, or shorter than 7 amino acids were discarded. The MANAFEST web application was used to identify antigen-specific clonotypes by comparing peptide-stimulated wells against reference wells and other culture wells. For a clone to be called positive, the clone needed an FDR below 0.05, an odds ratio above 5, and a productive frequency above 0.1% in at least two of three replicate wells. Clonotypes that were significantly expanded in both SARS-CoV-2 spike wells and at least one common cold coronavirus spike condition were defined as cross-reactive. Levenshtein distances (stringdist) and unrooted phylogenetic trees (ape) in R version 3.6.1 were used to assess CDR3 homology. The public reads were reanalyzed by TCRdb: fastp trimming at Q25, MiXCR alignment, in-frame beta chains only. Identical CDR3 protein sequences are pooled into one entry, listed with their most common genes and DNA. TCRdb, rather than the study authors, made the V and J calls. The sample contains fewer than 8,000 distinct CDR3 sequences, roughly 30% of them found a single time. The ten largest make up 30% to 40% of the sample.

V is reduced by 2 bases and J by 5 bases, leaving a spacing of 9 bases between them. CDR3 length: 13 amino acids, cysteine to phenylalanine. The retained sequence is limited to the CDR3, 39 bases, with the frame set at the first base. According to the germline V gene, CDR1 reads SGHTA and CDR2 reads FQGTGA. The treatment or condition label for this specimen denotes: roughly 10-day PBMC culture with coronavirus spike peptide pools or control peptides (ViraFEST assay). CD4+ T cells from unexposed donors were collected before the COVID-19 pandemic (2011-2018). The ViraFEST assay was used in the study, in which antigen-specific T cells were expanded with peptide pools and expanded clonotypes were subsequently identified by TCR sequencing. PBMCs were cultured at approximately 2.1 million per well in IMDM supplemented with approximately 5% human AB serum and 8.5 to 10 IU/ml IL-2, with approximately 9.2 ug/ml peptide pools added. Half of the culture medium was replaced with fresh IL-2-containing medium on days 3 and 7. CD4+ T cells were isolated after about 10 days of culture through negative selection using the EasySep CD4+ T cell isolation kit. As cell number allowed, CD4+ T cells from unexposed donors were tested for reactivity to SARS-CoV-2 S and N and to four common cold coronavirus spike pools. Ficoll-Paque Plus gradient centrifugation was used to isolate PBMCs from whole blood, and the isolated PBMCs were then either used fresh or cryopreserved at -140C. In general, triplicate wells were set up for every culture condition. The leukapheresis product for the unexposed donors was obtained through commercial purchase.

Study-wide conclusions, independent of this receptor: Only a relatively small number of convalescent patients were included in the study, and early timepoints following natural infection were not analyzed. In convalescent patients, a median about 84% of post-vaccine SARS-CoV-2-reactive clones were detected only after vaccination, and vaccine-specific priming was suggested by this finding. The median number of SARS-CoV-2-reactive clonotypes rose from 20 to 25 after infection to 35 to 45 after vaccination, but the change was not significant. Of the vaccine-specific clones in convalescent patients, 304 of 307, or nearly all, reacted only to SARS-CoV-2 spike and did not cross-react with common cold coronaviruses.

The source material was CD4+ T cells from blood, cultured in vitro. The chain uses TRBV7-3 and TRBJ2-5, with no D gene named confidently. The receptor's source is a human donor in good health. This receptor carries the CDR3 CASSLGTVETQYF. The DNA sequence follows: TGTGCCAGCAGCTTAGGCACCGTTGAGACCCAGTACTTC.